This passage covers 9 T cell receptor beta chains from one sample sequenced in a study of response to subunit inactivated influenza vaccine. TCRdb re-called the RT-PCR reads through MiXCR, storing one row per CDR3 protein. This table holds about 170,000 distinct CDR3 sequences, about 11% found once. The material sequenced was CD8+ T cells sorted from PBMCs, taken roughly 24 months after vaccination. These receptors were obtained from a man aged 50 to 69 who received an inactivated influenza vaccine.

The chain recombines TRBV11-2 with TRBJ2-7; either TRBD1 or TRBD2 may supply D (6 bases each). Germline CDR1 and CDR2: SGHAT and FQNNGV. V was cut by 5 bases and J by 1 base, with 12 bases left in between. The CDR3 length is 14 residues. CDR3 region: CASSPGAFSYEQYF. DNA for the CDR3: TGTGCCAGCAGCCCGGGGGCCTTTTCCTACGAGCAGTACTTC.

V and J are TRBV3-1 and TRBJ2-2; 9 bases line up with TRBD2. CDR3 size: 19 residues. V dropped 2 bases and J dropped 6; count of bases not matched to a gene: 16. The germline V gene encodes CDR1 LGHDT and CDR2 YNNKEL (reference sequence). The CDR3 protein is CASSQLGGLAGSLSGELFF. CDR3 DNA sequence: TGTGCCAGCAGCCAATTAGGGGGCCTAGCGGGGTCTCTTTCCGGGGAGCTGTTTTTT. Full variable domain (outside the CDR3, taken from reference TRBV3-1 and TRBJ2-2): DTAVSQTPKYLVTQMGNDKSIKCEQNLGHDTMYWYKQDSKKFLKIMFSYNNKELIINETVPNRFSPKSPDKAHLNLHINSLELGDSAVYFCASSQLGGLAGSLSGELFFGEGSRLTVL.

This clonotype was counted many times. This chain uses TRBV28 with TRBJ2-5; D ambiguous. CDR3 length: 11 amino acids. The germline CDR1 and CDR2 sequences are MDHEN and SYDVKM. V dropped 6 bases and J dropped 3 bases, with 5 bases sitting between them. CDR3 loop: CASSLKETQYF. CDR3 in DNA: TGTGCCAGCAGCCTTAAAGAGACCCAGTACTTC.

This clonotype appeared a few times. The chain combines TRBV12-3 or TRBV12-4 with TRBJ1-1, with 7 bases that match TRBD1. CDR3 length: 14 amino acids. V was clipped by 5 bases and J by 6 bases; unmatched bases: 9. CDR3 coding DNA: TGTGCCAGCAGTCTTGACAGGGATACGTCTGAAGCTTTCTTT. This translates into CASSLDRDTSEAFF.

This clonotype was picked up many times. The CDR3, as DNA: TGTGCCAGCAGTTTGGGCTCAACTAATGAAAAACTGTTTTTT. Translated, it gives CASSLGSTNEKLFF. V usage is TRBV12-3 or TRBV12-4 and J usage is TRBJ1-4; D is ambiguous. V lost 3 bases and J lost 0, with 5 bases in between. There are 14 residues in the CDR3.

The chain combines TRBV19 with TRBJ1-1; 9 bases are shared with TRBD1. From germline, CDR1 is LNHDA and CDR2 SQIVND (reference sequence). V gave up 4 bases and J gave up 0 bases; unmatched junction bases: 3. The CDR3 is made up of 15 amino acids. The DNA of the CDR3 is TGTGCCAGTAGTACTGACAGGGGGGTGAACACTGAAGCTTTCTTT. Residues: CASSTDRGVNTEAFF.

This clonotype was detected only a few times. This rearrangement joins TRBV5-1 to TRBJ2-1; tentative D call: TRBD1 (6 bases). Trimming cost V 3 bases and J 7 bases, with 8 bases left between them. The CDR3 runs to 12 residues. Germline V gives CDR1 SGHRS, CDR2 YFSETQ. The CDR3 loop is CASSWDMNEQFF. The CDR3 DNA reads TGCGCCAGCAGCTGGGACATGAATGAGCAGTTCTTC.

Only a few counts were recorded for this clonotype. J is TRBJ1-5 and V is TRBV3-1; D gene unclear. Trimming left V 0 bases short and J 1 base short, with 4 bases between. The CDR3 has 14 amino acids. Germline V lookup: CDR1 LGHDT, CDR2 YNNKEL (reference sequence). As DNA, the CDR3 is TGTGCCAGCAGCCAAGAGGAAAGCAATCAGCCCCAGCATTTT. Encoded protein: CASSQEESNQPQHF.

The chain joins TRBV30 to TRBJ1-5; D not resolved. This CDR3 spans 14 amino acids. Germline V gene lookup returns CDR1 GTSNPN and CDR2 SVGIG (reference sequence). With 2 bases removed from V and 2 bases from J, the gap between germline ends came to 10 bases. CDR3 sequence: CAWSIWGGNQPQHF. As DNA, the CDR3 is TGTGCCTGGAGTATCTGGGGTGGCAATCAGCCCCAGCATTTT.